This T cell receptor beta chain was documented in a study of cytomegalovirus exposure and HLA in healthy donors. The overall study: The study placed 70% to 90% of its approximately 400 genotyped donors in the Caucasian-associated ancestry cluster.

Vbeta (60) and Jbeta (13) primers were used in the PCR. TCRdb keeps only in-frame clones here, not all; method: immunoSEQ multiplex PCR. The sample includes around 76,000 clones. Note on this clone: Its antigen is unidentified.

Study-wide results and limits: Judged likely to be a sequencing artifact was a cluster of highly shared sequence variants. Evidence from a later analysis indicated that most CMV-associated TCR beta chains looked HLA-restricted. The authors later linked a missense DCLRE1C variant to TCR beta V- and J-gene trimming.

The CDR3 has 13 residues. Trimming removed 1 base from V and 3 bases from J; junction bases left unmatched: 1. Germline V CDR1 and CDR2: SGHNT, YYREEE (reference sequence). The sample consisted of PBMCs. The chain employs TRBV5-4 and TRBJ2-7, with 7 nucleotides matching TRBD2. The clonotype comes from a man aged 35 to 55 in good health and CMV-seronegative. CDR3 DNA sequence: TGTGCCAGCAGCTTGCGGGGGGACTACGAGCAGTACTTC. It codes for CASSLRGDYEQYF.